This T cell receptor beta chain was profiled in a study of blood T cell repertoires in COVID-19. In the study overall: Researchers got acute and convalescent COVID-19 samples from the United States, Italy and Spain. The cDNA or gDNA used as material had been derived from T cells, B-cell-depleted T cells, or PBMCs.

Germline V gives CDR1 MNHEY, CDR2 SMNVEV (reference sequence). This CDR3 has 16 residues. The ends lost 5 bases at V and 6 bases at J; junction bases unmatched: 10. Original handling: Nucleated cell counts were estimated from reference gene primer amplification. The table came from immunoSEQ multiplex PCR; TCRdb's copy has only in-frame clones and leaves some out. V and J calls plus clone size are reproduced from that table; the DNA served to infer D and trimming. The top ten hold roughly 1.2% of the sample, which has some 370,000 clones, roughly 90% seen once. In its sample, this clone was seen once.

This clonotype was sampled from a man aged 35-49 years with acute or convalescent COVID-19. This rearrangement joins TRBV27 to TRBJ1-5, with 10 positions matching TRBD1. Material for sequencing was peripheral blood. CDR3 nucleotides: TGTGCCAGCAGTGAAGCCCCCGGGACAGGGGCTCAGCCCCAGCATTTT. Its protein is CASSEAPGTGAQPQHF.